This T cell receptor beta chain was captured in a study of cytomegalovirus exposure and HLA in healthy donors. Findings and limits, study-wide: An apparent linkage of common viral pathogens to several of the most significant clusters emerged in a later analysis. The Asian-associated ancestry cluster reportedly had fewer N-insertions than the 666-donor mean in a later analysis.

The CDR3 has 17 amino acids. V lost 3 bases and J lost 4; bases outside the gene matches: 11. In germline, CDR1 is MDHEN, CDR2 SYDVKM. The PCR employed 60 Vbeta primers together with 13 Jbeta primers. The data were produced by immunoSEQ multiplex PCR, yet TCRdb's version contains in-frame clones alone and is incomplete. The sample lists 150,000 to 200,000 clones, approximately 80% occurring once. Points on this clone: The antigen is unknown.

V and J are TRBV28 and TRBJ2-2; 7 nucleotides agree with TRBD1. The sequenced sample was PBMCs. The source of this sequence is a woman between 25 and 40 years old in good health and CMV-seronegative. CDR3 in DNA: TGTGCCAGCAGTTTCCCCCCGGACAGGTCCCTCACCGGGGAGCTGTTTTTT. Translation gives CASSFPPDRSLTGELFF.